This T cell receptor beta chain was sequenced for a study of OX40 agonist ivuxolimab in advanced cancers. Looking at the study overall: Having had anti-PD-1, anti-PD-L1 or anti-CTLA-4 therapy before was allowed, and approximately 40% had some.

Whole-study findings and limits: Dose levels from 0.1 to 3.0 mg/kg saw CD4+ and CD8+ blood T cells expand clonally by week 6.

Profiling relied on immunoSEQ multiplex PCR, and the TCRdb table lists in-frame clones only, not all of them. Of about 48,000 clones listed, nearly 95% are singletons. This CDR3 has 10 amino acids. Germline V gene data show CDR1 as MNHEY and CDR2 as SMNVEV (reference sequence). Enrollment shut out patients with autoimmune disease history or systemic immunosuppression. Concerning this clone: Its matching antigen is unknown. At one end, the junction sequence differs from germline, possibly due to a read error.

This rearrangement joins TRBV27 to TRBJ1-4, with 9 nucleotides matching TRBD1. The source of this sequence is an adult with an advanced solid tumor such as melanoma, head and neck, liver or kidney cancer. The sequencing here drew on CD4+ or CD8+ T cells sorted from blood, taken in a trial of the OX40 agonist ivuxolimab. The CDR3 region has the DNA TGTGCCAGCAGCGACAGGGGGAGTAGCTTT. Protein product: CASSDRGSSF. The variable domain in full, with the rest retrieved from reference TRBV27 and TRBJ1-4, is EAQVTQNPRYLITVTGKKLTVTCSQNMNHEYMSWYRQDPGLGLRQIYYSMNVEVTDKGDVPEGYKVSRKEKRNFPLILESPSPNQTSLYFCASSDRGSSFGSGTQLSVL.